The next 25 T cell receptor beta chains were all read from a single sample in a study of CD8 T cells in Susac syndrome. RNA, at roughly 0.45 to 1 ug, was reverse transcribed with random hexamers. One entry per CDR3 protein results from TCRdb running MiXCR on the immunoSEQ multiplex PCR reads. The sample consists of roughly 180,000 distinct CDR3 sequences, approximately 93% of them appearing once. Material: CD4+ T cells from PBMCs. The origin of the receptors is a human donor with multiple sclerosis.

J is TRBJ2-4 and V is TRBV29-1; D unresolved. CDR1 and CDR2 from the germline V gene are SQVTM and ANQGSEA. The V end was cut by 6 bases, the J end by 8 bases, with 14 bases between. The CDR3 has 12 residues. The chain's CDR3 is CSVADLVYIQYF. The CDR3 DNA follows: TGCAGCGTGGCGGACCTAGTGTACATTCAGTACTTC. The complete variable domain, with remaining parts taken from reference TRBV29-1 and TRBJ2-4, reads SAVISQKPSRDICQRGTSLTIQCQVDSQVTMMFWYRQQPGQSLTLIATANQGSEATYESGFVIDKFPISRPNLTFSTLTVSNMSPEDSSIYLCSVADLVYIQYFGAGTRLSVL.

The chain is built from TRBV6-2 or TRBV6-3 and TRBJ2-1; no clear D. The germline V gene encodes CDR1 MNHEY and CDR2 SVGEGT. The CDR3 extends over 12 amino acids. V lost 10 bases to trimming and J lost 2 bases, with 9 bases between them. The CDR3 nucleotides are TGTGCCACGGTGGACCCCTACAATGAGCAGTTCTTC. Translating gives CATVDPYNEQFF.

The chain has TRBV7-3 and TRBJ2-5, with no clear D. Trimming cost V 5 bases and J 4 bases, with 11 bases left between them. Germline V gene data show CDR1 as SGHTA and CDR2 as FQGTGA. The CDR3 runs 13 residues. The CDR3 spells CASSETIGETQYF. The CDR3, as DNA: TGTGCCAGCAGCGAGACCATCGGAGAGACCCAGTACTTC.

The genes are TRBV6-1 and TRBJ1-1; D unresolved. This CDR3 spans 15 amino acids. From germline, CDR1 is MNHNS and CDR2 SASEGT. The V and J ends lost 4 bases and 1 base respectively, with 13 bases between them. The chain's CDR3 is CASSARPTQNTEAFF. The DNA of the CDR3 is TGTGCCAGCAGTGCCCGACCCACACAGAACACTGAAGCTTTCTTT.

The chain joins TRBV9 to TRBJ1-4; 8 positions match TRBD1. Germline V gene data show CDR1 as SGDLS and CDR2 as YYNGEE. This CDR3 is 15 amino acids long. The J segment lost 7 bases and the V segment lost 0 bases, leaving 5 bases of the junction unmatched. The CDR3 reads CASSVGGTGSEKLFF. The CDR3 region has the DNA TGTGCCAGCAGCGTAGGGGGGACAGGATCTGAAAAACTGTTTTTT.

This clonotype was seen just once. The CDR3 DNA sequence: TGTGCCAGCAGCGATAAGGGCTCTACTGAAGCTTTCTTT. Translating it yields CASSDKGSTEAFF. This rearrangement joins TRBV7-2 to TRBJ1-1; D unclear. CDR3 length: 13 amino acids. Germline V gene lookup returns CDR1 SGHTA and CDR2 FQGNSA. Between the trimmed V and J ends, which lost 5 bases and 5 bases, there was a span of 12 bases.

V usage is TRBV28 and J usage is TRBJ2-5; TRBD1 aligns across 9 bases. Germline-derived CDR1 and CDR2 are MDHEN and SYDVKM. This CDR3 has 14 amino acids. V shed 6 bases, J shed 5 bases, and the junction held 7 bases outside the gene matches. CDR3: CASRPTGGGETQYF. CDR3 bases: TGTGCCAGCAGGCCCACAGGGGGCGGGGAGACCCAGTACTTC.

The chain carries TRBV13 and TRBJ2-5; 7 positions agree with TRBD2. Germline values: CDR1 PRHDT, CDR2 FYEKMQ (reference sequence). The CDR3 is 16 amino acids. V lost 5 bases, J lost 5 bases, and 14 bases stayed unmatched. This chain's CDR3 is CASSKGAGYVGETQYF. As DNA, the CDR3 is TGTGCCAGCAGCAAAGGAGCGGGATACGTGGGTGAGACCCAGTACTTC.

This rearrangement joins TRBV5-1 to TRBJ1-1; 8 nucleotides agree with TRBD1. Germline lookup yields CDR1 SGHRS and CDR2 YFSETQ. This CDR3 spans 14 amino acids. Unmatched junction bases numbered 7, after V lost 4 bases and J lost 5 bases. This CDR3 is CASSTQGARTEAFF. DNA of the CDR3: TGCGCCAGCAGCACTCAGGGGGCGCGGACTGAAGCTTTCTTT.

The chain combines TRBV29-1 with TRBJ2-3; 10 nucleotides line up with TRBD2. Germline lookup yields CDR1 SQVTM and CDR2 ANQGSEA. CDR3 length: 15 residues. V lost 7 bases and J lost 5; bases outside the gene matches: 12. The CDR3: CSAGSGTSGVDTQYF. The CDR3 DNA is TGCAGCGCCGGCTCTGGCACTAGCGGGGTAGATACGCAGTATTTT.

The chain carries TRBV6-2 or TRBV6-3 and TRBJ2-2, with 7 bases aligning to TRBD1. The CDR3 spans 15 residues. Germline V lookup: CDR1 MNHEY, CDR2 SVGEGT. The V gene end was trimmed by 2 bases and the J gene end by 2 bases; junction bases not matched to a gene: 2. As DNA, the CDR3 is TGTGCCAGCAGTTACGGGACAGTCAACACCGGGGAGCTGTTTTTT. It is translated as CASSYGTVNTGELFF.

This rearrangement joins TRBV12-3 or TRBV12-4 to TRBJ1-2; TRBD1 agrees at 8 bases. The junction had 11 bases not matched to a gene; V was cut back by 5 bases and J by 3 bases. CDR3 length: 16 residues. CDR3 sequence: CASSPPHGQGYYGYTF. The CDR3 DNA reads TGTGCCAGCAGTCCACCCCACGGACAGGGCTACTATGGCTACACCTTC.

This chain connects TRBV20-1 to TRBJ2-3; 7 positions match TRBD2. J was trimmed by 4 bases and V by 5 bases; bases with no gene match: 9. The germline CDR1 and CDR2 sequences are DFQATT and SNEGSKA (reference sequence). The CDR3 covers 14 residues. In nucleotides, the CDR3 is TGCAGTGCTGGTAGGAGCGGGATACCAGATACGCAGTATTTT. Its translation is CSAGRSGIPDTQYF.

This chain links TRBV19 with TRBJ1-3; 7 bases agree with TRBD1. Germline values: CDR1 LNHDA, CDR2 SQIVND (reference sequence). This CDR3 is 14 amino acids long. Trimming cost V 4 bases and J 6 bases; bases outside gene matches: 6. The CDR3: CASSTRTGENTIYF. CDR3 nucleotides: TGTGCCAGTAGTACTCGGACAGGCGAAAACACCATATATTTT.

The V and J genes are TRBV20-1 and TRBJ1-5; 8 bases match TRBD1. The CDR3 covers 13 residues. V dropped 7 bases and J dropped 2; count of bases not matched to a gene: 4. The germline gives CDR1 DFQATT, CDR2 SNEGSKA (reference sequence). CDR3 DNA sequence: TGCAGTGGAGGACAGGGAGGCAATCAGCCCCAGCATTTT. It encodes CSGGQGGNQPQHF.

As DNA, the CDR3 is TGCAGTGCTAGAGGAACTAGCGGGGGTTCCTACGAGCAGTACTTC. Its translation: CSARGTSGGSYEQYF. V gene TRBV20-1 combines with J gene TRBJ2-7; 11 bases map to TRBD2. The germline CDR1 and CDR2 sequences are DFQATT and SNEGSKA (reference sequence). This CDR3 contains 15 residues. Trimming removed 1 base from V and 1 base from J; junction bases left unmatched: 3.

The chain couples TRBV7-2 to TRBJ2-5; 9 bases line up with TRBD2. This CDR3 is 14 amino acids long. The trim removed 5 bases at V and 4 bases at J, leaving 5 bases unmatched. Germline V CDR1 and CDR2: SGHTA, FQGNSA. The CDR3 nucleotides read TGTGCCAGCAGCATAATAGCGGGAGTAGAGACCCAGTACTTC. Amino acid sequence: CASSIIAGVETQYF.

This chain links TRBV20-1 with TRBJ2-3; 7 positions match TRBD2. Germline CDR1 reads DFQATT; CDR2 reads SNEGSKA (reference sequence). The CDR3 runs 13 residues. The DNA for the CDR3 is TGCAGCACAAATAGCGGGAGCACAGATACGCAGTATTTT. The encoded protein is CSTNSGSTDTQYF.

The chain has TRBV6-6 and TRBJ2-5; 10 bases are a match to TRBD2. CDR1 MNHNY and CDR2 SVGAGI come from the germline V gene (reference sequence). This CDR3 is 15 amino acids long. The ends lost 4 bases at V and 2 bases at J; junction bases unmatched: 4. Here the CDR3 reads CASSSPLAGQETQYF. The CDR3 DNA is TGTGCCAGCAGTTCCCCACTAGCGGGGCAAGAGACCCAGTACTTC.

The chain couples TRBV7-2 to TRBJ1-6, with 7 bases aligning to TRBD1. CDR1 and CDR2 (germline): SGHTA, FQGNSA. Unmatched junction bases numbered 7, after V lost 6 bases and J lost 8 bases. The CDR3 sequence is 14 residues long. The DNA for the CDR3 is TGTGCCAGCAGTAGAAGGACAGGCGATTCACCCCTCCACTTT. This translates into CASSRRTGDSPLHF.

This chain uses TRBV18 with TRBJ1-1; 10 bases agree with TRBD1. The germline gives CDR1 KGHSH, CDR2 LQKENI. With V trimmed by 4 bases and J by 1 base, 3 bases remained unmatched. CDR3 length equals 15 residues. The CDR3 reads CASSHWTGGNTEAFF. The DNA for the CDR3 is TGTGCCAGCTCACACTGGACAGGGGGGAACACTGAAGCTTTCTTT.

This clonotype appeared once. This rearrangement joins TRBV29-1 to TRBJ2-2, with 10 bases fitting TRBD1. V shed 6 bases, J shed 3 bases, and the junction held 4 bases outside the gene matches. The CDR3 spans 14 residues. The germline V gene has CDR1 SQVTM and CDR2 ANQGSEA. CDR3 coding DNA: TGCAGCGTCGGGACAGGGGAGTACACCGGGGAGCTGTTTTTT. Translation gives CSVGTGEYTGELFF.

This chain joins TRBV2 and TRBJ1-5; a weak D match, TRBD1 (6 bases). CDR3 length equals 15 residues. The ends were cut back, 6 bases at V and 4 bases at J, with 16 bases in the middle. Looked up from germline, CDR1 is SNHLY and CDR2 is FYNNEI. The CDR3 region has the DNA TGTGCCAGCAGCAGATACAGGGTCGAGAATCAGCCCCAGCATTTT. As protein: CASSRYRVENQPQHF.

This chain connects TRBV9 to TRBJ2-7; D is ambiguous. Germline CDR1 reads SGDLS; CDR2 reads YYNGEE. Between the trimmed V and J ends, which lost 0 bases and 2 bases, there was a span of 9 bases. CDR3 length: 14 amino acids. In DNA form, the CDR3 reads TGTGCCAGCAGCGTAGATCTAGTGACCTACGAGCAGTACTTC. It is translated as CASSVDLVTYEQYF. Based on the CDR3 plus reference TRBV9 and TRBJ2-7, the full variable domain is DSGVTQTPKHLITATGQRVTLRCSPRSGDLSVYWYQQSLDQGLQFLIQYYNGEERAKGNILERFSAQQFPDLHSELNLSSLELGDSALYFCASSVDLVTYEQYFGPGTRLTVT.

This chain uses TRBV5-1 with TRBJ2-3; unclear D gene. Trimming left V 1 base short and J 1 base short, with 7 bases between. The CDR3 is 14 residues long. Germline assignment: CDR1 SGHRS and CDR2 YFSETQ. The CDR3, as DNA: TGCGCCAGCAGCTTGTCAAGCGGCACAGATACGCAGTATTTT. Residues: CASSLSSGTDTQYF.